Listed below are T cell receptor beta chains from one sample, sequenced in a study of CD8+CD57+ T cells in acquired aplastic anemia. TCRdb fed the reads into MiXCR, producing one record per CDR3 protein. Of about 40,000 distinct CDR3 sequences in the sample, about 63% are singletons; the top ten hold about 60%. The sequenced sample consisted of sorted CD4+, CD8+, or CD8+CD57+ T cells (not recorded which) from PBMCs. The receptors were gathered from a human donor with aplastic anemia. The CDR3 runs from the conserved cysteine through the conserved F or W. The D gene is left open where the match is weak. Clone size is not always given. Where it is, it says once, few, many or a class for expanded clones.

v_gene,len,abundance,d_gene,j_gene,CDR3nt,CDR3aa
TRBV20-1,13,-,-,TRBJ1-4,TGCAGTGCTAGAGATCCACTAGGGCCATCAACCTTTTTT,CSARDPLGPSTFF
TRBV15,10,few,-,TRBJ2-5,TGTGCCACCAGCAGAGAGACCCAGTACTTC,CATSRETQYF
TRBV7-3,12,-,-,TRBJ2-5,TGTGCCAGCAGCTTACGATTCGAGACCCAGTACTTC,CASSLRFETQYF
TRBV4-1,13,many,-,TRBJ2-1,TGCGCCAGCAGACAAGAGGGTTGGAATGAGCAGTTCTTC,CASRQEGWNEQFF
TRBV15,16,many,-,TRBJ1-4,TGTGCCACCAGCAGAGATTGGATAGGAGGGCCGGAAAAACTGTTTTTT,CATSRDWIGGPEKLFF
TRBV7-9,15,many,TRBD1,TRBJ1-1,TGTGCCAGCAGCCAACCCGACAGGGGGACCACTGAAGCTTTCTTT,CASSQPDRGTTEAFF
TRBV19,15,-,-,TRBJ1-5,TGTGCCAGTAGTATCACCAGGGGTGGCAATCAGCCCCAGCATTTT,CASSITRGGNQPQHF
TRBV10-1,13,-,-,TRBJ1-6,TGCGCCAGCAGTGTTGCGAATAATTCACCCCTCCACTTT,CASSVANNSPLHF
TRBV15,16,-,TRBD2,TRBJ2-3,TGTGCCACCAGCAGTGCTCTCAGGACTAGCGGGTTGGCGCAGTATTTT,CATSSALRTSGLAQYF
TRBV5-1,15,once,TRBD2,TRBJ2-1,TGCGCCAGCAGCTTGGTTCTAGCGGGGTCCAATGAGCAGTTCTTC,CASSLVLAGSNEQFF
TRBV24-1,18,-,-,TRBJ2-5,TGTGCCACCAGTGCTCTCAACCAAGACAGGCAGTACCAAGAGACCCAGTACTTC,CATSALNQDRQYQETQYF
TRBV15,15,-,-,TRBJ2-2,TGTGCCACCAGCAGAGCGAGGGTGTACGCCGGGGAGCTGTTTTTT,CATSRARVYAGELFF
TRBV25-1,12,-,-,TRBJ1-1,TGTGCCAGCAGTGCGGTGAACACTGAAGCTTTCTTT,CASSAVNTEAFF
TRBV14,15,once,-,TRBJ2-1,TGTGCCAGCAGCCAAGAGGATGGGGGTTACAATGAGCAGTTCTTC,CASSQEDGGYNEQFF
TRBV15,14,-,-,TRBJ1-2,TGTGCCACCAGCAGAGATTTCGGGAACTATGGCTACACCTTC,CATSRDFGNYGYTF
TRBV28,15,few,-,TRBJ2-6,TGTGCCAGCAGTCCTGGACGCTCTGGGGCCAACGTCCTGACTTTC,CASSPGRSGANVLTF
TRBV10-3,15,-,-,TRBJ1-6,TGTGCCATCAGTCAGGGATTGGAAGTAAGTTCACCCCTCCACTTT,CAISQGLEVSSPLHF
TRBV5-6,15,-,TRBD1,TRBJ1-5,TGTGCCAGCAGTTTCGGGACAGGGCGCAATCAGCCCCAGCATTTT,CASSFGTGRNQPQHF
TRBV15,15,-,TRBD1,TRBJ2-7,TGTGCCACCAGCAGCCGGGACAGGGTTTCAAAAGAGCAGTACTTC,CATSSRDRVSKEQYF
TRBV2,18,-,TRBD1,TRBJ1-1,TGTGCCAGCAGTGAAAATCGGGACAGAAAGTCGAGGAACACTGAAGCTTTCTTT,CASSENRDRKSRNTEAFF
TRBV15,16,-,TRBD2,TRBJ2-1,TGTGCCACCAGCAGAGATCGGGGGGGGCCTAACAATGAGCAGTTCTTC,CATSRDRGGPNNEQFF
TRBV10-3,14,many,-,TRBJ1-2,TGTGCCATCAGTGAGTCGACTGCGAACTATGGCTACACCTTC,CAISESTANYGYTF
TRBV4-1,16,many,-,TRBJ1-3,TGCGCCAGCAGCCAAGGGGGGTACCGCTCTGGAAACACCATATATTTT,CASSQGGYRSGNTIYF
TRBV24-1,14,-,TRBD1,TRBJ2-4,TGTGCCACCAGTGATTTACGGCAGGGGGACATTCAGTACTTC,CATSDLRQGDIQYF
TRBV7-9,14,-,-,TRBJ2-5,TGTGCCAGCAGCCGCACGATGGGGCAAGAGACCCAGTACTTC,CASSRTMGQETQYF
TRBV6-1,16,-,TRBD1,TRBJ2-3,TGTGCCAGCAGCGTAGACGGGACAGTTGACACAGATACGCAGTATTTT,CASSVDGTVDTDTQYF
TRBV9,12,-,-,TRBJ1-3,TGTGCCAGCAGCGTAGGTGGGAACACCATATATTTT,CASSVGGNTIYF
TRBV15,15,few,-,TRBJ2-3,TGTGCCACCAGCAGAGAAGAGGGGGGGGTTGGTACGCAGTATTTT,CATSREEGGVGTQYF
TRBV9,14,few,-,TRBJ2-7,TGTGCCAGCAGCGTAGATCCCAGGGTGGGTGAGCAGTACTTC,CASSVDPRVGEQYF
TRBV24-1,12,-,-,TRBJ1-2,TGTGCCACCAGTGACGACAGCTATGGCTACACCTTC,CATSDDSYGYTF
TRBV20-1,13,-,-,TRBJ1-1,TGCAGTGCTAGTGAGCAGGGAAGAACTGAAGCTTTCTTT,CSASEQGRTEAFF
TRBV7-2,15,few,-,TRBJ2-5,TGTGCCAGCAGCTTGGGCAGGGAGTACCAAGAGACCCAGTACTTC,CASSLGREYQETQYF
TRBV29-1,11,once,-,TRBJ1-2,TGCAGCTGTCGTACGGCGAATGGCTACACCTTC,CSCRTANGYTF
TRBV7-9,14,-,TRBD1,TRBJ1-1,TGTGCCAGCAGCTTGGGACAGGGGGCAGCTGAAGCTTTCTTT,CASSLGQGAAEAFF
TRBV15,15,-,-,TRBJ1-5,TGTGCCACCAGCAGTCCCACCTCCTCCGCCCAGCCCCAGCATTTT,CATSSPTSSAQPQHF
TRBV2,15,once,-,TRBJ2-5,TGTGCCAGCAGTGGTGGCGGGACGGTACAAGAGACCCAGTACTTC,CASSGGGTVQETQYF
TRBV20-1,12,-,TRBD1,TRBJ2-7,TGCAGTGCTAGAGAAACAGGGGACGAGCAGTACTTC,CSARETGDEQYF
TRBV24-1,12,-,-,TRBJ2-7,TGTGCCACCAGTGGAGGGATCAACGAGCAGTACTTC,CATSGGINEQYF
TRBV19,16,-,-,TRBJ2-7,TGTGCCAGCAGCCAAGGGGCGGGACGGGCAGCGGTCGAGCAGTACTTC,CASSQGAGRAAVEQYF
TRBV7-3,15,-,TRBD1,TRBJ2-3,TGTGCCAGCAGCTTAAGCGGACAGGGACCAGATACGCAGTATTTT,CASSLSGQGPDTQYF
TRBV2,14,-,TRBD1,TRBJ1-2,TGTGCCAGCAGTTCGACAGGGTCTTACTATGGCTACACCTTC,CASSSTGSYYGYTF
TRBV10-1,17,-,-,TRBJ2-5,TGCGCCAGCAGCTTGTGGTTCCGGAAGCCTCCCCAAGAGACCCAGTACTTC,CASSLWFRKPPQETQYF
TRBV2,14,-,TRBD1,TRBJ1-2,TGTGCCAGCAGTGAAGGGACAGGGGGCGGTCGCTACACCTTC,CASSEGTGGGRYTF
TRBV6-1,17,-,TRBD1,TRBJ1-6,TGTGCCAGCAGTGAAGATGAGACAGGGAGATATAATTCACCCCTCCACTTT,CASSEDETGRYNSPLHF